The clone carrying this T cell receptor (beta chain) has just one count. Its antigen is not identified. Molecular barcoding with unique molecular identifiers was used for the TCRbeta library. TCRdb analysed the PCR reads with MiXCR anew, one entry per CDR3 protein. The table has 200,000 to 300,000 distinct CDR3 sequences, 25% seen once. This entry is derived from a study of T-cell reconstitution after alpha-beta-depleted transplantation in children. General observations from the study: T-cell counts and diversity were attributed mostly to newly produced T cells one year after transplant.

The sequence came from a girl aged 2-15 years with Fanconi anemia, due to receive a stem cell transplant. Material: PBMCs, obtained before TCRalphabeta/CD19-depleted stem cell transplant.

CDR3 nucleotide sequence: TGTGCCAGCAGCGGAAGCCTCAATCAGCGCACACAGCATTTT. Protein: CASSGSLNQRTQHF. This chain connects TRBV7-2 to TRBJ1-5; D is unresolved. Trimming left V 5 bases short and J 13 bases short, with 21 bases between. Germline V gene data show CDR1 as SGHTA and CDR2 as FQGNSA. CDR3 length equals 14 residues.